The 17 T cell receptor beta chains reported below all come from one sample, sequenced in a study of cytomegalovirus exposure and HLA in healthy donors. PCR employed 60 Vbeta and 13 Jbeta primers. Measured with immunoSEQ multiplex PCR; TCRdb has only the in-frame clones, and not every one. Of 98,000 or so clones detected, about 9.4% appear once; the ten largest clones hold 5.5% to 7.5%. Sequenced sample: PBMCs. The source is a middle-aged man in good health and CMV-seropositive.

This clone came up a few times. V usage is TRBV7-8 and J usage is TRBJ2-7; maybe TRBD2 (6 bases). V lost 5 bases and J 6 bases, leaving 20 bases between the germline ends. The germline V gene encodes CDR1 SGHVS and CDR2 FQNEAQ. The CDR3 length is 15 residues. Here the CDR3 reads CASSKPRLVRGEQYF. CDR3 sequence (DNA): TGTGCCAGCAGCAAACCTCGACTAGTAAGGGGCGAGCAGTACTTC.

The chain is built from TRBV4-2 and TRBJ2-7; no definite D call. This CDR3 spans 14 amino acids. V was cut by 0 bases and J by 6 bases, with 12 bases left in between. CDR1 and CDR2 from the germline V gene are LGHNA and YNFKEQ. DNA for the CDR3: TGTGCCAGCAGCCAAGATAGAGTAGTGAGCGAGCAGTACTTC. This sequence encodes CASSQDRVVSEQYF.

The chain joins TRBV7-2 to TRBJ2-2, with 8 bases fitting TRBD1. The CDR3 totals 16 residues. V was clipped by 7 bases and J by 5 bases; unmatched bases: 12. Looked up from germline, CDR1 is SGHTA and CDR2 is FQGNSA. The CDR3 here is CASTQWAGGWTGELFF. DNA of the CDR3: TGTGCCAGCACCCAATGGGCAGGGGGCTGGACCGGGGAGCTGTTTTTT.

The rearrangement links TRBV9 to TRBJ1-1, with 7 bases identical to TRBD1. The junction had 4 bases not matched to a gene; V was cut back by 0 bases and J by 5 bases. Germline-derived CDR1 and CDR2 are SGDLS and YYNGEE. The CDR3 length is 14 residues. The CDR3 DNA is TGTGCCAGCAGCGTAGTCGAGGGGGCAACTGAAGCTTTCTTT. It yields the protein CASSVVEGATEAFF.

The chain uses TRBV19 and TRBJ1-3; D is ambiguous. The V gene lost 4 bases and the J gene lost 0 bases, with 10 bases spanning the gap. Germline V gene data show CDR1 as LNHDA and CDR2 as SQIVND (reference sequence). The CDR3 spans 15 residues. The CDR3 DNA reads TGTGCCAGTAGTACTTACAAAGACTCTGGAAACACCATATATTTT. This sequence encodes CASSTYKDSGNTIYF.

The chain links TRBV18 to TRBJ1-2; 7 positions match TRBD1. The CDR3 sequence is 15 residues long. With V trimmed by 0 bases and J by 4 bases, 5 bases remained unmatched. CDR1 and CDR2 from the germline V gene are KGHSH and LQKENI. The CDR3: CASSPPSGGSYGYTF. The CDR3 DNA is TGTGCCAGCTCACCACCCTCAGGGGGGAGCTATGGCTACACCTTC.

Note on this clone: At one boundary the junction diverges from the germline segment, which might be a read error. V is TRBV7-7 and J is TRBJ2-1, with a possible D match to TRBD2 (5 bases). Germline lookup yields CDR1 SSHAT and CDR2 FNYEAQ (reference sequence). The CDR3 contains 13 residues. CDR3 protein: CASSLATEGTQFF. The CDR3 DNA is TGTGCTAGCAGCTTAGCAACTGAGGGAACCCAGTTCTTC. Full variable domain (remainder filled in from reference TRBV7-7 and TRBJ2-1): GAGVSQSPRYKVTKRGQDVTLRCDPISSHATLYWYQQALGQGPEFLTYFNYEAQPDKSGLPSDRFSAERPEGSISTLTIQRTEQRDSAMYRCASSLATEGTQFFGPGTRLTVL.

The chain is built from TRBV7-6 and TRBJ2-7, with 8 nucleotides matching TRBD1. V gave up 5 bases and J gave up 0 bases; unmatched junction bases: 9. CDR3 length: 16 residues. Germline V gene lookup returns CDR1 SGHVS and CDR2 FNYEAQ. Written as DNA, the CDR3 is TGTGCCAGCAGCACAAGACAGGGGCGTAGCTCCTACGAGCAGTACTTC. It is translated as CASSTRQGRSSYEQYF. The whole variable domain, remainder taken from reference TRBV7-6 and TRBJ2-7, is GAGVSQSPRYKVTKRGQDVALRCDPISGHVSLYWYRQALGQGPEFLTYFNYEAQQDKSGLPNDRFSAERPEGSISTLTIQRTEQRDSAMYRCASSTRQGRSSYEQYFGPGTRLTVT.

The chain uses TRBV6-4 and TRBJ2-1, with D hard to call. Trimming took 0 bases from V and 0 from J, leaving 9 bases between them. This CDR3 region has 16 residues. The germline V gene encodes CDR1 MRHNA and CDR2 SNTAGT. The CDR3 DNA follows: TGTGCCAGCAGTGACTCAACAGAGAGCTCCTACAATGAGCAGTTCTTC. It codes for CASSDSTESSYNEQFF.

On this clone: The junction and the germline gene differ at one end; a read error may be behind it. The genes are TRBV28 and TRBJ1-2, with 8 bases aligning to TRBD1. Germline lookup yields CDR1 MDHEN and CDR2 SYDVKM. This CDR3 is built from 14 residues. CDR3 bases: TGTGCCAGCAGTTACGTAGGACAGGGTGATGGCTACTCCTTC. Translating gives CASSYVGQGDGYSF.

This clone was counted between two and nine times. The CDR3 here is CAWGLAANEQFF. For the CDR3, the DNA is TGTGCTTGGGGACTAGCGGCCAATGAGCAGTTCTTC. The gene calls are TRBV30 and TRBJ2-1, with 11 bases fitting TRBD2. The CDR3 spans 12 residues. Germline V lookup: CDR1 GTSNPN, CDR2 SVGIG (reference sequence).

This clone has more than one count but fewer than ten. V gene TRBV7-2 combines with J gene TRBJ2-1; the match to TRBD2 covers 9 bases. The V segment lost 0 bases and the J segment 1 base; nucleotides outside the gene matches: 7. This CDR3 has 18 amino acids. CDR1 and CDR2 (germline): SGHTA, FQGNSA. The CDR3 sequence is CASSLAVSAGGSYNEQFF. DNA of the CDR3: TGTGCCAGCAGCTTAGCGGTCTCAGCGGGAGGATCCTACAATGAGCAGTTCTTC.

A few counts support this clone. This chain links TRBV11-1 with TRBJ2-3, with 10 bases that match TRBD2. V shed 5 bases, J shed 2 bases, and the junction held 4 bases outside the gene matches. The CDR3 contains 15 residues. The germline gives CDR1 SGHAT, CDR2 FQDESV (reference sequence). The chain's CDR3 is CASSQTSGYTDTQYF. DNA of the CDR3: TGTGCCAGCAGCCAGACTAGCGGGTACACAGATACGCAGTATTTT.

This chain joins TRBV6-5 and TRBJ1-4; maybe TRBD1 (6 bases). Trimming took off 4 bases at V and 8 bases at J, with 11 bases between the two ends. The CDR3 has 13 residues. Germline V gene sequence: CDR1 MNHEY, CDR2 SVGAGI. The DNA for the CDR3 is TGTGCCAGCAGTTGGGGGACAAGAGAAAAACTGTTTTTT. Protein: CASSWGTREKLFF.

V and J are TRBV7-8 and TRBJ2-7; D may be TRBD2 (5 bases). This CDR3 has 13 residues. CDR1 and CDR2 from the germline V gene are SGHVS and FQNEAQ. The ends were cut back, 4 bases at V and 7 bases at J, with 14 bases in the middle. In DNA form, the CDR3 reads TGTGCCAGCAGCTCCCGAGGGTGGGGTGAGCAGTACTTC. Translating gives CASSSRGWGEQYF.

The CDR3 DNA reads TGTGCCACCCCGGCGGGGCCGGGTCAGCCCCAGCATTTT. Translated, it gives CATPAGPGQPQHF. The rearrangement joins TRBV19 to TRBJ1-5, with D perhaps matching TRBD1 (5 bases). The CDR3 extends over 13 amino acids. The V end was cut by 10 bases, the J end by 6 bases, with 16 bases between. Germline CDR1 is LNHDA and CDR2 is SQIVND (reference sequence).

This clone was found a few times. V usage is TRBV4-3 and J usage is TRBJ2-1; D not certain. The CDR3 runs 14 residues. Germline CDR1 reads LGHNA; CDR2 reads YSLEER. Trimming pared 2 bases from V and 4 bases from J, leaving 9 bases between. The CDR3 coding sequence is TGCGCCAGCAGCCAATCTAGTCAATACAATGAGCAGTTCTTC. Its protein product is CASSQSSQYNEQFF.